Below are 23 T cell receptor beta chains sequenced from a single sample in a study of T cells in Graves' hyperthyroidism and ophthalmopathy. From RNA transcripts, TCR beta CDR3 regions were amplified. The study used the HTBI primer set for a first-round RT-PCR of the TCR CDR3. TCRdb reprocessed the multiplex PCR reads via MiXCR and lists one record per CDR3 protein. The data hold about 200,000 distinct CDR3 sequences, with roughly 17% observed a single time. Sample: blood. The receptors here all came from a woman aged 45-65 years with Graves' hyperthyroidism.

This clonotype was picked up many times. The chain employs TRBV28 and TRBJ2-1; 8 bases agree with TRBD2. V shed 6 bases, J shed 15 bases, and the junction held 10 bases outside the gene matches. The CDR3 covers 12 residues. The germline V gene has CDR1 MDHEN and CDR2 SYDVKM. In DNA form, the CDR3 reads TGTGCCAGCAGGCTAGCGGGTGGCCGCGGGTTCTTC. This sequence encodes CASRLAGGRGFF.

This clonotype was seen more than once but under ten times. The chain combines TRBV7-3 with TRBJ2-2, with D possibly being TRBD1 or TRBD2 (7 bases each). Germline assignment: CDR1 SGHTA and CDR2 FQGTGA. This CDR3 spans 16 amino acids. V was pared by 5 bases and J by 6 bases, with 19 bases between. Here the CDR3 DNA reads TGTGCCAGCAGCCCCCCAGGGGGGGAGAAGGCCGGGGAGCTGTTTTTT. It yields the protein CASSPPGGEKAGELFF. Drawing the rest from reference TRBV7-3 and TRBJ2-2, the complete variable domain is GAGVSQTPSNKVTEKGKYVELRCDPISGHTALYWYRQSLGQGPEFLIYFQGTGAADDSGLPNDRFFAVRPEGSVSTLKIQRTERGDSAVYLCASSPPGGEKAGELFFGEGSRLTVL.

This clonotype was observed a handful of times. The CDR3 spells CASTPGTGNQPQHF. The CDR3 region has the DNA TGTGCCAGCACCCCTGGGACAGGGAATCAGCCCCAGCATTTT. V is TRBV7-9 and J is TRBJ1-5; 9 bases match TRBD1. The CDR3 runs to 14 residues. Per the germline V gene, CDR1 is SEHNR and CDR2 is FQNEAQ (reference sequence). V was pared by 7 bases and J by 4 bases, with 5 bases of the junction left unmatched.

This chain connects TRBV28 to TRBJ2-5; D is uncertain. Trimming took off 6 bases at V and 0 bases at J, with 8 bases between the two ends. Germline V gene lookup returns CDR1 MDHEN and CDR2 SYDVKM. The length of the CDR3 is 13 residues. Here the CDR3 reads CASSGTHQETQYF. The CDR3 nucleotides are TGTGCCAGCAGCGGCACGCACCAAGAGACCCAGTACTTC. Full variable domain (missing parts from reference TRBV28 and TRBJ2-5): DVKVTQSSRYLVKRTGEKVFLECVQDMDHENMFWYRQDPGLGLRLIYFSYDVKMKEKGDIPEGYSVSREKKERFSLILESASTNQTSMYLCASSGTHQETQYFGPGTRLLVL.

This clonotype was recorded at least ten times. The chain employs TRBV3-1 and TRBJ2-7, with D maybe TRBD2 (6 bases). CDR1 is LGHDT, CDR2 YNNKEL, per germline (reference sequence). The V end was cut by 7 bases, the J end by 1 base, with 20 bases between. CDR3 length: 16 residues. The CDR3 region has the DNA TGTGCCAGCACCCCGAAGGAGGGCGGGTTTTCCTACGAGCAGTACTTC. This sequence encodes CASTPKEGGFSYEQYF.

This chain uses TRBV29-1 with TRBJ1-1; D gene ambiguous. V lost 1 base and J lost 6, with 6 bases in between. CDR3 length: 11 amino acids. Germline CDR1 SQVTM, CDR2 ANQGSEA. The CDR3 loop reads CSVEGLSEAFF. The CDR3 coding sequence is TGCAGCGTTGAAGGGCTATCTGAAGCTTTCTTT.

The chain couples TRBV14 to TRBJ2-1, with D perhaps matching TRBD1 (6 bases). The germline CDR1 and CDR2 sequences are SGHDN and FVKESK. CDR3 size: 15 residues. Trimming removed 4 bases at V and 3 bases at J, with 13 bases between. The CDR3 region has the DNA TGTGCCAGCAGCCTAGACTCAGGGGTCTACAATGAGCAGTTCTTC. It translates to CASSLDSGVYNEQFF.

This clonotype was counted ten times or more. V and J are TRBV7-2 and TRBJ2-7; maybe TRBD1 (5 bases). The length of the CDR3 is 13 residues. With 1 base removed from V and 6 bases from J, the gap between germline ends came to 10 bases. CDR1 SGHTA and CDR2 FQGNSA come from the germline V gene. The DNA of the CDR3 is TGTGCCAGCAGCTTAGAGGCAGGGTTCGAGCAGTACTTC. Its protein is CASSLEAGFEQYF.

The rearrangement joins TRBV20-1 to TRBJ1-2, with a possible D match to TRBD1 (5 bases). CDR3 length: 15 amino acids. V lost 0 bases and J 0 bases, leaving 11 bases between the germline ends. From germline, CDR1 is DFQATT and CDR2 SNEGSKA (reference sequence). DNA for the CDR3: TGCAGTGCTAGAGATAAAAGGGGAGCTAACTATGGCTACACCTTC. This codes for CSARDKRGANYGYTF.

V and J are TRBV7-3 and TRBJ2-3; 9 bases are a match to TRBD2. CDR1 and CDR2 (germline): SGHTA, FQGTGA. This CDR3 is 16 amino acids long. V shed 5 bases, J shed 1 base, and the junction held 7 bases outside the gene matches. CDR3 nucleotide sequence: TGTGCCAGCAGCCGAACTAGCGGGCAGGGCACAGATACGCAGTATTTT. Translating it yields CASSRTSGQGTDTQYF.

This chain connects TRBV4-1 to TRBJ2-2; D gene uncertain. The CDR3 covers 15 residues. The V gene lost 1 base and the J gene lost 5 bases, with 11 bases spanning the gap. Per the germline V gene, CDR1 is MGHRA and CDR2 is YSYEKL. The CDR3 coding sequence is TGCGCCAGCAGCCAAGGGGCTAGAGGAACCGGGGAGCTGTTTTTT. This codes for CASSQGARGTGELFF.

There are many counts of this clonotype. The chain couples TRBV29-1 to TRBJ1-1; 7 positions match TRBD1. This CDR3 comprises 13 residues. The germline V gene has CDR1 SQVTM and CDR2 ANQGSEA. V shed 7 bases, J shed 0 bases, and the junction held 5 bases outside the gene matches. The DNA for the CDR3 is TGCAGCGGCAACAGGGGAATGAACACTGAAGCTTTCTTT. Translation gives CSGNRGMNTEAFF.

The chain recombines TRBV6-2 or TRBV6-3 with TRBJ1-1; D gene ambiguous. The V gene's germline CDR1 is MNHEY and CDR2 SVGEGT. This CDR3 region has 14 residues. V shed 3 bases and J shed 0 bases, with 8 bases lying between them. The CDR3 DNA reads TGTGCCAGCAGTTATGTTGGAGTGAACACTGAAGCTTTCTTT. Its protein is CASSYVGVNTEAFF.

The sample holds many counts of this clonotype. This chain connects TRBV19 to TRBJ1-1; tentatively, D is TRBD1 (6 bases). Trimming pared 9 bases from V and 1 base from J, leaving 15 bases between. In germline, CDR1 is LNHDA, CDR2 SQIVND (reference sequence). CDR3 length: 14 amino acids. CDR3 sequence (DNA): TGTGCCAGCCGAGCGGGGGACAAGAACACTGAAGCTTTCTTT. Protein: CASRAGDKNTEAFF. Full variable domain (missing parts from reference TRBV19 and TRBJ1-1): DGGITQSPKYLFRKEGQNVTLSCEQNLNHDAMYWYRQDPGQGLRLIYYSQIVNDFQKGDIAEGYSVSREKKESFPLTVTSAQKNPTAFYLCASRAGDKNTEAFFGQGTRLTVV.

This clonotype was detected only a few times. The chain links TRBV27 to TRBJ1-4; possibly TRBD1 for D (6 bases). Trimming left V 2 bases short and J 2 bases short, with 12 bases between. The CDR3 contains 16 residues. CDR1 and CDR2 (germline): MNHEY, SMNVEV (reference sequence). The CDR3 spells CASSLGGPGTNEKLFF. In nucleotides, the CDR3 is TGTGCCAGCAGTTTAGGGGGGCCGGGGACTAATGAAAAACTGTTTTTT.

This clonotype appeared many times. The genes are TRBV30 and TRBJ1-2, with 9 bases fitting TRBD1. The CDR3 has 14 amino acids. In germline, CDR1 is GTSNPN, CDR2 SVGIG (reference sequence). J lost 6 bases, V lost 4 bases, and 9 bases had no gene match. The CDR3 loop reads CAWIRRQGVNGYTF. CDR3 sequence (DNA): TGTGCCTGGATTCGCAGACAGGGGGTGAATGGCTACACCTTC.

The sample holds many counts of this clonotype. This chain joins TRBV5-1 and TRBJ1-2; D perhaps matches TRBD1 (6 bases). This CDR3 has 13 amino acids. Germline values: CDR1 SGHRS, CDR2 YFSETQ. V shed 4 bases and J shed 4 bases, with 11 bases lying between them. CDR3 nucleotides: TGCGCCAGCAGCGCCGGACAGACCTATGGCTACACCTTC. Amino acids: CASSAGQTYGYTF.

A remark on this clonotype: With a much larger clone just one base away, this may be a read error. The chain couples TRBV12-3 or TRBV12-4 to TRBJ1-1, with 8 bases matching TRBD1. The CDR3 is 15 residues long. J lost 3 bases, V lost 3 bases, and 6 bases had no gene match. The CDR3, as DNA: TGTGCCAGCAGTTTTTACCAGGGGGCCGACACTGAAGCTTTCTTT. It encodes CASSFYQGADTEAFF.

This clonotype was recorded at least ten times. The chain combines TRBV12-3 or TRBV12-4 with TRBJ1-2; D unclear. The V gene lost 5 bases and the J gene lost 8 bases, with 12 bases spanning the gap. This CDR3 spans 12 amino acids. This CDR3 is CASSPSTGGYTF. CDR3 in DNA: TGTGCCAGCAGTCCCTCAACTGGCGGCTACACCTTC.

This clonotype came up many times. This sequence joins TRBV11-2 and TRBJ2-5, with unresolved D. CDR3 size: 14 residues. CDR1 and CDR2 from the germline V gene are SGHAT and FQNNGV. Trimming removed 0 bases at V and 5 bases at J, with 10 bases between. The CDR3 is CASSLDISSETQYF. In DNA, the CDR3 is TGTGCCAGCAGCTTAGATATATCCTCGGAGACCCAGTACTTC.

V usage is TRBV27 and J usage is TRBJ2-4, with TRBD2 matching over 7 bases. The CDR3 spans 15 residues. Trimming cost V 4 bases and J 5 bases; bases outside gene matches: 8. Germline V gene lookup returns CDR1 MNHEY and CDR2 SMNVEV (reference sequence). As DNA, the CDR3 is TGTGCCAGCAGTTCTCGCGGGAGCAGGGAAAACATTCAGTACTTC. Encoded protein: CASSSRGSRENIQYF.

This clonotype was detected only a few times. This chain joins TRBV19 and TRBJ2-3; D gene unclear. Looked up from germline, CDR1 is LNHDA and CDR2 is SQIVND (reference sequence). The CDR3 runs to 15 residues. V was clipped by 3 bases and J by 6 bases, with 16 bases between them. The CDR3 is CASSITPWKVDTQYF. CDR3 in DNA: TGTGCCAGTAGTATCACCCCCTGGAAGGTGGATACGCAGTATTTT.

A few counts support this clonotype. This chain's CDR3 is CAWSVRRGPGNTIYF. The DNA of the CDR3 is TGTGCCTGGAGTGTACGGAGGGGGCCAGGAAACACCATATATTTT. The chain joins TRBV30 to TRBJ1-3, with 7 bases that match TRBD1. The germline V gene has CDR1 GTSNPN and CDR2 SVGIG (reference sequence). V lost 0 bases and J lost 4; bases outside the gene matches: 6. CDR3 length equals 15 residues.